Listed here are 17 T cell receptor beta chains from one sample, sequenced in a study of beta chain features in type 1 diabetes. Since all of the isolated RNA was reverse transcribed, expressed TCRB transcripts were what got sequenced. Produced via immunoSEQ multiplex PCR; TCRdb's table is partial and in-frame only. Here the sample spans under 300,000 clones, about a fifth being singletons. Notes on the study in general: TCRB CDR3 length was moderately but significantly reduced in all four CD4+ subsets of Type 1 diabetes patients.

No antigen has been identified for these receptors. Specimen: naive CD4+ T cells from blood. Source of these receptors: a middle-aged woman with type 1 diabetes.

This clone was observed a single time. This chain links TRBV11-2 with TRBJ2-7; D remains ambiguous. There are 16 residues in the CDR3. Germline CDR1 reads SGHAT; CDR2 reads FQNNGV. The ends were cut back, 5 bases at V and 0 bases at J, with 17 bases in the middle. CDR3 residues: CASSPTRFTGSYEQYF. The CDR3 bases are TGTGCCAGCAGCCCGACGCGATTTACGGGCTCCTACGAGCAGTACTTC.

The rearrangement joins TRBV6-5 to TRBJ1-1; maybe TRBD1 (5 bases). The ends were cut back, 7 bases at V and 4 bases at J, with 16 bases in the middle. The germline CDR1 and CDR2 sequences are MNHEY and SVGAGI. The CDR3 sequence is 14 residues long. The CDR3 region is CASNRAGWGTEAFF. The CDR3 coding sequence is TGTGCCAGCAATCGGGCAGGGTGGGGCACTGAAGCTTTCTTT.

The chain links TRBV21-1 to TRBJ2-7; TRBD2 is taken as the D call from the table, unchecked against the DNA. TRBV21-1 is classified as a pseudogene. The CDR3 consists of 14 residues. DNA for the CDR3: TGTGCCAGCAGCACCAAGGGGCCCGGAGGGGAGCAGTACTTC. Protein sequence: CASSTKGPGGEQYF.

This clone has just a few counts. The rearrangement links TRBV28 to TRBJ2-3; D is possibly TRBD2 (6 bases). The CDR3 runs 14 residues. The germline V gene encodes CDR1 MDHEN and CDR2 SYDVKM. Trimming took 5 bases from V and 1 from J, leaving 10 bases between them. CDR3 coding DNA: TGTGCCAGCAGTCCAAGGAGGGGCACAGATACGCAGTATTTT. Translating gives CASSPRRGTDTQYF.

This clone was observed a single time. This chain links TRBV28 with TRBJ2-2; maybe TRBD1 (5 bases). Trimming took off 8 bases at V and 4 bases at J, with 8 bases between the two ends. Germline CDR1 reads MDHEN; CDR2 reads SYDVKM. The CDR3 runs to 12 residues. CDR3 sequence: CASRRGTGELFF. The CDR3 DNA sequence: TGTGCCAGCCGAAGGGGCACCGGGGAGCTGTTTTTT.

This clone was counted only a few times. The chain carries TRBV5-1 and TRBJ2-3, with a possible D match to TRBD2 (6 bases). V lost 3 bases, J lost 3 bases, and 8 bases lay in between. Germline values: CDR1 SGHRS, CDR2 YFSETQ. This CDR3 has 13 amino acids. CDR3 amino acids: CASSYGSTDTQYF. The CDR3 region has the DNA TGCGCCAGCAGCTACGGGAGTACAGATACGCAGTATTTT.

This clone has only a few counts. The chain joins TRBV6-5 to TRBJ2-1, with D perhaps matching TRBD2 (6 bases). From germline, CDR1 is MNHEY and CDR2 SVGAGI. With 6 bases removed from V and 7 bases from J, the gap between germline ends came to 13 bases. The CDR3 has 13 amino acids. Here the CDR3 DNA reads TGTGCCAGCAGAACCGGAGGGCGAAATGAGCAGTTCTTC. Translated: CASRTGGRNEQFF.

This clone came up a few times. The chain uses TRBV4-2 and TRBJ2-7; TRBD1 agrees at 9 bases. CDR1 LGHNA and CDR2 YNFKEQ come from the germline V gene. CDR3 size: 16 residues. V trimming: 2 bases; J trimming: 2 bases; junction bases outside the gene matches: 7. The CDR3 here is CASSQLGQGPTYEQYF. In nucleotides, the CDR3 is TGTGCCAGCAGCCAATTGGGACAGGGACCAACCTACGAGCAGTACTTC.

The CDR3 bases are TGCGCCAGCAGCCTTCAGGGGAACAACTATGGCTACACCTTC. It yields the protein CASSLQGNNYGYTF. The chain joins TRBV5-1 to TRBJ1-2; a weak D match, TRBD1 (6 bases). V was trimmed by 4 bases and J by 2 bases, leaving 12 bases between them. The CDR3 totals 14 residues. From germline, CDR1 is SGHRS and CDR2 YFSETQ.

This clone was observed a handful of times. The rearrangement uses TRBV6-6 and TRBJ2-7; D gene uncertain. Germline CDR1 reads MNHNY; CDR2 reads SVGAGI (reference sequence). The CDR3 covers 11 residues. Trimming removed 2 bases at V and 3 bases at J, with 2 bases between. CDR3: CASSYLYEQYF. CDR3 nucleotide sequence: TGTGCCAGCAGTTACCTCTACGAGCAGTACTTC.

The V call is TRBV15, the J call TRBJ2-4; 9 nucleotides match TRBD1. The V gene end was trimmed by 0 bases and the J gene end by 7 bases; junction bases not matched to a gene: 7. This CDR3 is 16 amino acids long. Per germline, CDR1 LNHNV and CDR2 YYDKDF (reference sequence). The CDR3 is CATSRDGRGQGNIQYF. CDR3 in DNA: TGTGCCACCAGCAGAGATGGGAGGGGACAGGGCAACATTCAGTACTTC.

This clone came up a few times. The gene calls are TRBV5-1 and TRBJ2-5; 8 nucleotides align to TRBD2. V lost 4 bases, J lost 4 bases, and 3 bases stayed unmatched. This CDR3 has 13 amino acids. Germline V gene sequence: CDR1 SGHRS, CDR2 YFSETQ. The CDR3 DNA reads TGCGCCAGCAGCCAAAGCGGGAGAGAGACCCAGTACTTC. Encoded protein: CASSQSGRETQYF.

The sample holds a few counts of this clone. This chain connects TRBV10-3 to TRBJ2-5, with TRBD2 identical over 8 bases. Trimming removed 6 bases from V and 3 bases from J; junction bases left unmatched: 3. The V gene's germline CDR1 is ENHRY and CDR2 SYGVKD. The CDR3 is 13 residues long. In DNA form, the CDR3 reads TGTGCCATCAGAAATAGCGGGGAAGAGACCCAGTACTTC. This translates into CAIRNSGEETQYF.

This clone turned up a few times. The chain uses TRBV29-1 and TRBJ2-1, with 9 bases matching TRBD2. CDR1 is SQVTM, CDR2 ANQGSEA, per germline. The CDR3 has 18 amino acids. The V gene end was trimmed by 1 base and the J gene end by 2 bases; junction bases not matched to a gene: 12. Written as DNA, the CDR3 is TGCAGCGTTGAAGGAATGGTAGCGGGAGTATCCCCCTACAATGAGCAGTTCTTC. This translates into CSVEGMVAGVSPYNEQFF.

This clone was recorded a few times. The V gene is TRBV25-1, the J gene TRBJ2-1, with TRBD2 matching 11 bases. The trim removed 9 bases at V and 1 base at J, leaving 8 bases unmatched. Germline CDR1 and CDR2: MGHDK and SYGVNS. The CDR3 covers 16 residues. The CDR3 DNA reads TGTGCCAGTAGCTCGGGACTAGCGGATTCCTACAATGAGCAGTTCTTC. This gives the protein CASSSGLADSYNEQFF.

This clone was observed a handful of times. J is TRBJ2-3 and V is TRBV29-1; TRBD1 might be the D (5 bases). Per the germline V gene, CDR1 is SQVTM and CDR2 is ANQGSEA. V was trimmed by 6 bases and J by 0 bases, leaving 10 bases between them. This CDR3 spans 13 amino acids. The CDR3 here is CSVDSPSTDTQYF. In nucleotides, the CDR3 is TGCAGCGTCGACAGCCCTAGCACAGATACGCAGTATTTT.

This clone was found once. The chain couples TRBV19 to TRBJ1-1; tentative D call: TRBD1 (5 bases). Looked up from germline, CDR1 is LNHDA and CDR2 is SQIVND (reference sequence). Trimming removed 5 bases from V and 1 base from J, with 8 bases in between. This CDR3 is 13 amino acids long. The CDR3 region has the DNA TGTGCCAGTAGTCGGGGGGGGAACACTGAAGCTTTCTTT. Protein sequence: CASSRGGNTEAFF.